This T cell receptor (beta chain) was identified in a study of blood T cell repertoires in COVID-19. As for the study in general: Some COVID-19 samples were acute and others convalescent; all came from the United States, Italy and Spain.

The germline gives CDR1 LGHNT, CDR2 FRNRAP. Trimming left V 4 bases short and J 1 base short, with 13 bases between. The CDR3 length is 15 residues. The repertoire was sequenced with immunoSEQ multiplex PCR; TCRdb's copy has only in-frame clones and lacks some. The sample holds some 41,000 clones; 85% to 95% are singletons and the top ten take around 5.3%. The rearrangement joins TRBV12-5 to TRBJ2-5; D is perhaps TRBD1 (5 bases). The sequence was collected from a human donor in a cohort sampled during active COVID-19. Sequences were obtained from peripheral blood. The CDR3 region has the DNA TGTGCTAGTGGTTGGAACGGACAAATCCAAGAGACCCAGTACTTC. This codes for CASGWNGQIQETQYF.